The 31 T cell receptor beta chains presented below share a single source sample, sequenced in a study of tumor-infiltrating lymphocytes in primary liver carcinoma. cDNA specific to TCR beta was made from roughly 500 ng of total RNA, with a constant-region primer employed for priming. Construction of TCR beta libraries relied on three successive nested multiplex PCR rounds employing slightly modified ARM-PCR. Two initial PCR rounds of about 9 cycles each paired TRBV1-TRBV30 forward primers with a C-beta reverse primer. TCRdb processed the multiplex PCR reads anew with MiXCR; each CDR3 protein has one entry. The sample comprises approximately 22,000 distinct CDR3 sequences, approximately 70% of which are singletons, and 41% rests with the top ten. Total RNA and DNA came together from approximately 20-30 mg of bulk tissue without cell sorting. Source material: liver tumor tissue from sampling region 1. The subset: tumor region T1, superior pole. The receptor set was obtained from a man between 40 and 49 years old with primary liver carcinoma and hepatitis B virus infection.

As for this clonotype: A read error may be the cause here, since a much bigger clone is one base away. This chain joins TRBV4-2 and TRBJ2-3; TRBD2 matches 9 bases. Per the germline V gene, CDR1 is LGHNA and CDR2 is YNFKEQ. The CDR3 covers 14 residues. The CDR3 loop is CPSSQETSGGTQYF. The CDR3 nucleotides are TGTCCCAGCAGCCAAGAGACTAGCGGAGGTACGCAGTATTTT.

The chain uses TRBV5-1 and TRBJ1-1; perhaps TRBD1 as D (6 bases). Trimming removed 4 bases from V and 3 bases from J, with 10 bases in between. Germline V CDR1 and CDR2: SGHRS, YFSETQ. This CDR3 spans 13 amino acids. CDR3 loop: CASSTQGDTEAFF. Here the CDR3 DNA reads TGCGCCAGCAGCACACAGGGTGACACTGAAGCTTTCTTT.

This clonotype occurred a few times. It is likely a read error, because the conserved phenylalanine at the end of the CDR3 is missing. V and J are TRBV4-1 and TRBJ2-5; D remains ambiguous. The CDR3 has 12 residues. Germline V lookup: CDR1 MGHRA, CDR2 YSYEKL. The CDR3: CAGSQDSPTQYL. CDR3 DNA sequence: TGCGCCGGCAGCCAAGATTCCCCGACCCAGTACCTC.

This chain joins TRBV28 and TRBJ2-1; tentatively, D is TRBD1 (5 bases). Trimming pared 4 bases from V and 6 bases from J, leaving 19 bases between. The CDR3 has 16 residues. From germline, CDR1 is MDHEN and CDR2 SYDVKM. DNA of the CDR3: TGTGCCAGCAGTTCCCCTAGGGGCAATGCACGCAATGAGCAGTTCTTC. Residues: CASSSPRGNARNEQFF.

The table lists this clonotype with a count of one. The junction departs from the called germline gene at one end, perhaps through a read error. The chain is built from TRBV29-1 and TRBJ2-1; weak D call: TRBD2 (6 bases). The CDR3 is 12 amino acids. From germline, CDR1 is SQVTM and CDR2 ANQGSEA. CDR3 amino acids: CSLRQGGNGQFF. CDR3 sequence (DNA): TGCAGCCTCCGGCAGGGAGGTAATGGGCAGTTCTTC.

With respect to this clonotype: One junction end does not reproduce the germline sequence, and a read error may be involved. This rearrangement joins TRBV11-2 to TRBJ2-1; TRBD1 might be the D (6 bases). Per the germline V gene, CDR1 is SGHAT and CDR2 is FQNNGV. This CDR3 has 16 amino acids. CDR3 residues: CASSFPDRTEYNGQIF. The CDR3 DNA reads TGTGCCAGCAGCTTCCCCGACAGGACAGAATACAATGGGCAGATCTTC.

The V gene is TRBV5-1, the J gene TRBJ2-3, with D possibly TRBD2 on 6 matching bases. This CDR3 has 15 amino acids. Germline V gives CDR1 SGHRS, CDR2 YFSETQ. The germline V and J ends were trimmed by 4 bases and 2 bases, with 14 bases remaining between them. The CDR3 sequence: CASSPEGLTTDTQYF. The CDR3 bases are TGCGCCAGCAGCCCGGAGGGACTCACCACAGATACGCAGTATTTT.

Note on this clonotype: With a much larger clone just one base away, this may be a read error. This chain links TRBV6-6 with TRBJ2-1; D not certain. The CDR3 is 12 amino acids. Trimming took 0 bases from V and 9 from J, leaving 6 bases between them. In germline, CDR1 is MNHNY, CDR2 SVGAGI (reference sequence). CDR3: CASSYSCAEQFF. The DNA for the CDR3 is TGTGCCAGCAGTTACTCGTGTGCTGAGCAGTTCTTC.

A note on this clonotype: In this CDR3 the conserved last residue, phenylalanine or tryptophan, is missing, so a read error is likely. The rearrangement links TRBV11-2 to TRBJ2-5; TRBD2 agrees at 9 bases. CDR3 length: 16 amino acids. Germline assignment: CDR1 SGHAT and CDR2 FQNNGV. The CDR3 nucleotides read TGTGCCAACAGCTTAGTTCGGCGGGGGGGCGTGGAGACCCAGTACCCC. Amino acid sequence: CANSLVRRGGVETQYP.

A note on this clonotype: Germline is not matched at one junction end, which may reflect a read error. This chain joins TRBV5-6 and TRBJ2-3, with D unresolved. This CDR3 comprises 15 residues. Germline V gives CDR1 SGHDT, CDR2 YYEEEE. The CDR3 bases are TGTGCCAGCAGCATGGAACAAAGAACGTCAGATACGCACTATTTT. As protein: CASSMEQRTSDTHYF.

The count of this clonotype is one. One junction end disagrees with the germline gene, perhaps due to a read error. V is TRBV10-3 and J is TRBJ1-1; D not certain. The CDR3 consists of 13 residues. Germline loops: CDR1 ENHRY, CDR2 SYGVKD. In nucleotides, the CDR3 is TGCGCCATCAAGGTAGGGAAGAACACTGAAGCTTCCTTT. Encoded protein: CAIKVGKNTEASF.

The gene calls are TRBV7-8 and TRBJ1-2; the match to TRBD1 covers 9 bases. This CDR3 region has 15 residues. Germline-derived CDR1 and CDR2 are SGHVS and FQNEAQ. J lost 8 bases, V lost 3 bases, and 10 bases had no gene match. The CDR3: CASSLARTGGGGYTF. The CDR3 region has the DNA TGTGCCAGCAGCTTGGCGCGAACAGGGGGCGGAGGCTACACCTTC.

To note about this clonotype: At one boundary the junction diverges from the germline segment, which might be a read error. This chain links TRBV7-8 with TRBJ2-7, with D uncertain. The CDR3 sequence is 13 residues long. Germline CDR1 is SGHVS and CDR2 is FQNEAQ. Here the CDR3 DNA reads TGTGTCAGCAGCTTTGATTCCGCCTACGAGCAGTACTTC. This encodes CVSSFDSAYEQYF.

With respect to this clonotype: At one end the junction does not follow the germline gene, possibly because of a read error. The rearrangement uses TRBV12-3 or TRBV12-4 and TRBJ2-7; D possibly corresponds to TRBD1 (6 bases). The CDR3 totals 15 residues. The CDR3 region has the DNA TGTGCCAGCAGTATGGGGACATGGGGGCCCTACGATCAGTACTTC. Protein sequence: CASSMGTWGPYDQYF.

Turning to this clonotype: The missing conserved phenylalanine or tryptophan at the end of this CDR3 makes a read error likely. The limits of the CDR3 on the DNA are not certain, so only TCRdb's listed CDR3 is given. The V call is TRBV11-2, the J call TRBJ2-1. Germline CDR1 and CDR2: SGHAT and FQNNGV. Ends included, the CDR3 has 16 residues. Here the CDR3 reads CASSLELVVSYNERFY.

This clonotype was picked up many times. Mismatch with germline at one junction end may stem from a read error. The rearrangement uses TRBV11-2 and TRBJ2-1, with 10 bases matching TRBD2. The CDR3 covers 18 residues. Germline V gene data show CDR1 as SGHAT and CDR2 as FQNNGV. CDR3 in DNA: TGTGCCAGCAGCTTAGATCAGTGGACTAGCGGCTCCTACGATGAGCAGTTCTTC. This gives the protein CASSLDQWTSGSYDEQFF.

In nucleotides, the CDR3 is TGTGCCAGCACTCAAGTTTCCACGGATACCGGGGAGCTGTTTTTT. Its protein is CASTQVSTDTGELFF. The V call is TRBV6-5, the J call TRBJ2-2; D is ambiguous. The CDR3 spans 15 residues. Germline CDR1 and CDR2: MNHEY and SVGAGI. The V gene lost 7 bases and the J gene lost 5 bases, with 17 bases spanning the gap.

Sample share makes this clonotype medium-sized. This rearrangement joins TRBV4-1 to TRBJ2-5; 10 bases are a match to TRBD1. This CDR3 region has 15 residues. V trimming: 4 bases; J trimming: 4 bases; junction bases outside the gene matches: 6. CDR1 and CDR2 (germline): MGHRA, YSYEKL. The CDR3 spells CASSLGTGEVETQYF. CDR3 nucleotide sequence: TGCGCCAGCAGCCTGGGGACAGGGGAGGTAGAGACCCAGTACTTC.

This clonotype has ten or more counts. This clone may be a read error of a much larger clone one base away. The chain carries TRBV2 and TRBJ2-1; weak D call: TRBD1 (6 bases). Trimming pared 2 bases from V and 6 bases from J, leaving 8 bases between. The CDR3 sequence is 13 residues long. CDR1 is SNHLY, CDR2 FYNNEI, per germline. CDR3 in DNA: TGTGCCAGCAGTGAACAGGGGCTCAATGAGCAGTTCTTC. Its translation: CASSEQGLNEQFF.

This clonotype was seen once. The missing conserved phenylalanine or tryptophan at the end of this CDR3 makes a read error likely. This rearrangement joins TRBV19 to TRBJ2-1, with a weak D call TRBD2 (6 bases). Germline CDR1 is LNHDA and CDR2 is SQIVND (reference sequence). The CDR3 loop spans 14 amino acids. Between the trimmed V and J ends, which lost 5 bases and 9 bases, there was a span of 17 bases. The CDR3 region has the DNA TGTGCCAGTAGTTATACTCGGGAGTCGATTGAGCAGTTCCTC. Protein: CASSYTRESIEQFL.

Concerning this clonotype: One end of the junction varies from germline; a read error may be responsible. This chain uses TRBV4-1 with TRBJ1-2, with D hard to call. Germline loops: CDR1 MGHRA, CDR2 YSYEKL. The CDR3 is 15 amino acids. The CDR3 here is CASIQGPGIDYGYTF. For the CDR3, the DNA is TGCGCCAGCATCCAAGGTCCGGGAATTGATTATGGCTACACCTTC.

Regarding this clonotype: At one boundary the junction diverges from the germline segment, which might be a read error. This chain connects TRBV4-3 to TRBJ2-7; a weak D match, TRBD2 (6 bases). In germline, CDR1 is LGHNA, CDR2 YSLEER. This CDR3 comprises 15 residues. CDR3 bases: TGCGCCAACAGCCAAAATCGGGAGACTCCCTACGAACAGTACTTC. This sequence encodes CANSQNRETPYEQYF.

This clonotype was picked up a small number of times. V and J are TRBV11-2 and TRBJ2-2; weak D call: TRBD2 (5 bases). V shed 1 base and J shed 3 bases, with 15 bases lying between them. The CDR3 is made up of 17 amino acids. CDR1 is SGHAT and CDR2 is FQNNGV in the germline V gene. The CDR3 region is CASSLALGVAYTGELFF. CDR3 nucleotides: TGTGCCAGCAGCTTAGCATTGGGAGTGGCGTACACCGGGGAGCTGTTTTTT.

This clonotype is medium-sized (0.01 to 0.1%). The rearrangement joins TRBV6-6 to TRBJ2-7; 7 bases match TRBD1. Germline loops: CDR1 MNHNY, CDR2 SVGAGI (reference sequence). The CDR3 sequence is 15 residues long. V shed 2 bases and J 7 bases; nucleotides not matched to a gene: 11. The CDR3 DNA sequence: TGTGCCAGCAGTTACCTTTCCCGGACAGGCGGAGAGCAGTACTTC. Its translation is CASSYLSRTGGEQYF.

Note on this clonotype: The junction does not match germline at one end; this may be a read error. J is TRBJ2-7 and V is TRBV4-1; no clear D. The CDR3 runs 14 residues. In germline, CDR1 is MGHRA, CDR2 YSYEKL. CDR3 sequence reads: CVSSRGLNTYEQYF. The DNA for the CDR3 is TGCGTCAGCAGCCGAGGATTAAATACCTACGAACAGTACTTC.

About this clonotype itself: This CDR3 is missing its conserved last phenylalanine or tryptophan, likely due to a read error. The CDR3 region is CAISETGDDTGELFY. The DNA for the CDR3 is TGTGCCATCAGTGAGACAGGGGACGACACCGGAGAGCTGTTTTAT. The V and J genes are TRBV10-3 and TRBJ2-2; 7 bases agree with TRBD1. CDR1 is ENHRY and CDR2 is SYGVKD in the germline V gene. CDR3 length: 15 amino acids.

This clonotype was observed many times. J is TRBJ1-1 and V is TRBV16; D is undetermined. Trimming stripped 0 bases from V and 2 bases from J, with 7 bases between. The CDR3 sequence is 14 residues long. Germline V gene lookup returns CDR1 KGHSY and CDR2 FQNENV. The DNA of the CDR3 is TGTGCCAGCAGCCAATCTGGCCAAAACACTGAAGCTTTCTTT. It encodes CASSQSGQNTEAFF.

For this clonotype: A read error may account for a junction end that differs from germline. The CDR3 DNA reads TGTGCCAGCAGCTATGCGGGATCGAATACCGGGGACCTGTTTTTT. Translated, it gives CASSYAGSNTGDLFF. The V gene is TRBV11-2, the J gene TRBJ2-2, with D possibly being TRBD2 (6 bases). The CDR3 is made up of 15 amino acids. Germline V gene lookup returns CDR1 SGHAT and CDR2 FQNNGV.

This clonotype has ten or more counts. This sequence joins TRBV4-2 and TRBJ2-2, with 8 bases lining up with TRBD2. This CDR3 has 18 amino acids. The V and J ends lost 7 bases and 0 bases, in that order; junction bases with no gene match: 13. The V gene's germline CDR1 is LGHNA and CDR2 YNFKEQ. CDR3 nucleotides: TGTGCCAGCAAGAGGGGCGGGAGGTGGGATACGAACACCGGGGAGCTGTTTTTT. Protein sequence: CASKRGGRWDTNTGELFF.

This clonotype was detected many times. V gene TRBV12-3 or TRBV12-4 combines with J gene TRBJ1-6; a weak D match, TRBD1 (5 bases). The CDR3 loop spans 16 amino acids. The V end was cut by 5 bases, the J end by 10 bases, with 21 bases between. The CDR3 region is CASSPGSGRVGSPLHF. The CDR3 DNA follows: TGTGCCAGCAGTCCAGGCTCGGGCAGGGTGGGATCACCCCTCCACTTT.

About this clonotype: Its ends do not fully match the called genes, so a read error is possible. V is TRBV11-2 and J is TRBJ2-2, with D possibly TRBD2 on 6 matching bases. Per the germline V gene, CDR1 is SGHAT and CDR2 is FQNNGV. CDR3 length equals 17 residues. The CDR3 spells CANSSGLGGENTGELFF. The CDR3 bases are TGTGCCAACAGCTCAGGATTAGGAGGGGAGAACACCGGGGAGCTGTTTTTT.